These T cell receptor beta chains were read from a single sample in a study of shared clonotypes between healthy human individuals. Method: immunoSEQ multiplex PCR; TCRdb's copy keeps in-frame clones and lacks some. The sample lists hundreds of thousands of clones, 97% occurring once. The sample was naive CD4+ T cells sorted from blood. Receptors were obtained from a woman under 40 in good health. Both conserved end residues are part of each CDR3. The order of the fields is V gene, CDR3 length, J gene, clone size, D gene, CDR3 protein, CDR3 DNA. D genes are given only for firm matches. Rows may omit the clone size; those that give it use once, few, many or a size class.

v_call: TRBV4-1
cdr3_length: 11
j_call: TRBJ2-1
clone_size: once
d_call: .
cdr3_aa: CASSRAGQQFF
cdr3_nt: TGCGCCAGCAGCCGGGCCGGACAGCAGTTCTTC

v_call: TRBV5-1
cdr3_length: 11
j_call: TRBJ2-7
clone_size: .
d_call: .
cdr3_aa: CASSQGYEQYF
cdr3_nt: TGCGCCAGCAGCCAGGGGTACGAGCAGTACTTC

v_call: TRBV28
cdr3_length: 16
j_call: TRBJ1-1
clone_size: .
d_call: .
cdr3_aa: CASSLVQGSGNTEAFF
cdr3_nt: TGTGCCAGCAGCCTTGTGCAGGGTTCGGGGAACACTGAAGCTTTCTTT

v_call: TRBV19
cdr3_length: 14
j_call: TRBJ1-1
clone_size: .
d_call: TRBD1
cdr3_aa: CASRQGGRTTEAFF
cdr3_nt: TGTGCCAGCCGACAGGGGGGGAGAACGACTGAAGCTTTCTTT

v_call: TRBV5-1
cdr3_length: 18
j_call: TRBJ2-3
clone_size: .
d_call: TRBD2
cdr3_aa: CASSYGLAGEGTTDTQYF
cdr3_nt: TGCGCCAGCAGCTACGGACTAGCGGGAGAAGGGACCACAGATACGCAGTATTTT

v_call: TRBV13
cdr3_length: 17
j_call: TRBJ2-2
clone_size: once
d_call: .
cdr3_aa: CASSSPGGLTDTGELFF
cdr3_nt: TGTGCCAGCAGCTCTCCGGGGGGCCTTACCGACACCGGGGAGCTGTTTTTT

v_call: TRBV7-2
cdr3_length: 17
j_call: TRBJ2-5
clone_size: .
d_call: TRBD2
cdr3_aa: CASSPPGLAGVKETQYF
cdr3_nt: TGTGCCAGCAGCCCCCCCGGACTAGCGGGTGTTAAGGAGACCCAGTACTTC

v_call: TRBV5-1
cdr3_length: 14
j_call: TRBJ2-7
clone_size: .
d_call: .
cdr3_aa: CASRSTGLSYEQYF
cdr3_nt: TGCGCCAGCAGGAGTACAGGGCTCTCCTACGAGCAGTACTTC

v_call: TRBV30
cdr3_length: 10
j_call: TRBJ2-7
clone_size: .
d_call: .
cdr3_aa: CAWGYDEQYF
cdr3_nt: TGTGCCTGGGGATACGACGAGCAGTACTTC

v_call: TRBV2
cdr3_length: 11
j_call: TRBJ1-1
clone_size: .
d_call: .
cdr3_aa: CASTEGVGAFF
cdr3_nt: TGTGCCAGCACCGAGGGGGTGGGGGCTTTCTTT

v_call: TRBV6-1
cdr3_length: 16
j_call: TRBJ2-2
clone_size: .
d_call: .
cdr3_aa: CASSEGYLLTTGELFF
cdr3_nt: TGTGCCAGCAGTGAGGGGTACCTCTTGACCACCGGGGAGCTGTTTTTT

v_call: TRBV4-1
cdr3_length: 15
j_call: TRBJ1-1
clone_size: .
d_call: .
cdr3_aa: CASSQKGNRDTEAFF
cdr3_nt: TGCGCCAGCAGCCAAAAGGGTAACAGGGACACTGAAGCTTTCTTT

v_call: TRBV19
cdr3_length: 13
j_call: TRBJ2-7
clone_size: .
d_call: TRBD1
cdr3_aa: CASRGTGTYEQYF
cdr3_nt: TGTGCCAGCAGGGGGACAGGGACGTACGAGCAGTACTTC

v_call: TRBV5-1
cdr3_length: 15
j_call: TRBJ2-7
clone_size: .
d_call: .
cdr3_aa: CASSLEPTQHYEQYF
cdr3_nt: TGCGCCAGCAGCTTGGAGCCTACCCAGCACTACGAGCAGTACTTC

v_call: TRBV7-2
cdr3_length: 16
j_call: TRBJ2-5
clone_size: once
d_call: .
cdr3_aa: CASSSRLGRGGETQYF
cdr3_nt: TGTGCCAGCAGCTCCCGACTAGGGCGGGGTGGTGAGACCCAGTACTTC

v_call: TRBV13
cdr3_length: 12
j_call: TRBJ2-7
clone_size: .
d_call: .
cdr3_aa: CASSWRGYEQYF
cdr3_nt: TGTGCCAGCAGCTGGAGGGGGTACGAGCAGTACTTC

v_call: TRBV6-1
cdr3_length: 14
j_call: TRBJ2-7
clone_size: once
d_call: TRBD1
cdr3_aa: CASSGGTAFYEQYF
cdr3_nt: TGTGCCAGCAGTGGGGGGACAGCATTCTACGAGCAGTACTTC

v_call: TRBV6-5
cdr3_length: 11
j_call: TRBJ2-7
clone_size: .
d_call: TRBD1
cdr3_aa: CASSAGGEQYF
cdr3_nt: TGTGCCAGCAGCGCAGGGGGCGAGCAGTACTTC

v_call: TRBV9
cdr3_length: 14
j_call: TRBJ2-6
clone_size: .
d_call: .
cdr3_aa: CASSVVPGANVLTF
cdr3_nt: TGTGCCAGCAGCGTAGTCCCTGGGGCCAACGTCCTGACTTTC

v_call: TRBV28
cdr3_length: 13
j_call: TRBJ2-5
clone_size: .
d_call: .
cdr3_aa: CASTPRAGETQYF
cdr3_nt: TGTGCCAGCACCCCCCGGGCCGGAGAGACCCAGTACTTC

v_call: TRBV18
cdr3_length: 16
j_call: TRBJ2-7
clone_size: .
d_call: TRBD1
cdr3_aa: CASSQQPGTENYEQYF
cdr3_nt: TGTGCCAGCTCACAGCAACCCGGGACAGAGAACTACGAGCAGTACTTC

v_call: TRBV11-2
cdr3_length: 15
j_call: TRBJ2-1
clone_size: .
d_call: TRBD1
cdr3_aa: CASSSRQGSYNEQFF
cdr3_nt: TGTGCCAGCAGCTCCCGACAGGGCAGTTACAATGAGCAGTTCTTC

v_call: TRBV19
cdr3_length: 16
j_call: TRBJ2-7
clone_size: .
d_call: TRBD2
cdr3_aa: CASSIASGNPSYEQYF
cdr3_nt: TGTGCCAGTAGTATCGCTAGCGGGAACCCTTCCTACGAGCAGTACTTC

v_call: TRBV7-8
cdr3_length: 13
j_call: TRBJ1-1
clone_size: .
d_call: .
cdr3_aa: CASSLQVNTEAFF
cdr3_nt: TGTGCCAGCAGCTTACAGGTGAACACTGAAGCTTTCTTT

v_call: TRBV11-2
cdr3_length: 16
j_call: TRBJ2-1
clone_size: .
d_call: TRBD2
cdr3_aa: CASSYLAGSSYNEQFF
cdr3_nt: TGTGCCAGCAGCTACTTAGCGGGAAGCTCCTACAATGAGCAGTTCTTC

v_call: TRBV2
cdr3_length: 14
j_call: TRBJ1-4
clone_size: few
d_call: .
cdr3_aa: CASLDTRTGKKLFF
cdr3_nt: TGTGCCAGTCTAGACACCCGGACGGGAAAAAAACTGTTTTTT

v_call: TRBV5-1
cdr3_length: 14
j_call: TRBJ1-1
clone_size: few
d_call: .
cdr3_aa: CASSLYGGDTEAFF
cdr3_nt: TGCGCCAGCAGCTTGTACGGAGGGGACACTGAAGCTTTCTTT

v_call: TRBV5-1
cdr3_length: 15
j_call: TRBJ2-1
clone_size: .
d_call: .
cdr3_aa: CASRRGAGFDNEQFF
cdr3_nt: TGCGCCAGCAGAAGGGGCGCGGGCTTCGACAATGAGCAGTTCTTC